This is a list of T cell receptor beta chains from one sample in a study of response to subunit inactivated influenza vaccine. TCRdb itself ran the RT-PCR reads through MiXCR, one entry per CDR3 protein. The sample has a few hundred thousand distinct CDR3 sequences; about 20% are singletons. The specimen comprised PBMCs from blood, sampled 21 months after vaccination. All receptors come from a man in his fifties or sixties who received an inactivated influenza vaccine. The CDR3 runs from the conserved cysteine through the conserved F or W. The order of the fields is J gene, D gene, V gene, clone size, CDR3 DNA, CDR3 protein. D genes are given only for firm matches. Clone size is stated in some rows and not others, as once, few, many or a class when expanded.

TRBJ2-7 | - | TRBV20-1 | - | TGCAGTGCCCTAAGGGGCTCGACCTACGAGCAGTACTTC | CSALRGSTYEQYF
TRBJ1-2 | - | TRBV6-5 | few | TGTGCCAGCAGTTATTTAAGCCCTAACTATGGCTACACCTTC | CASSYLSPNYGYTF
TRBJ1-1 | - | TRBV4-1 | few | TGCGCCAGCAGGAGTCTTCAGGGAGGTACTGAAGCTTTCTTT | CASRSLQGGTEAFF
TRBJ1-1 | - | TRBV6-2/TRBV6-3 | many | TGTGCCAGCAGCCCCCTCCTACCCGGCACTGAAGCTTTCTTT | CASSPLLPGTEAFF
TRBJ2-3 | TRBD2 | TRBV19 | - | TGTGCCAGTAGTATTAGGCGGGGGGGAACAGATACGCAGTATTTT | CASSIRRGGTDTQYF
TRBJ1-2 | - | TRBV5-4 | few | TGTGCCAGCAGCTTGGAGGGTACATCAGGCTACACCTTC | CASSLEGTSGYTF
TRBJ2-2 | TRBD2 | TRBV9 | - | TGTGCCAGCAGCGTAGCTCCTAGCGGGAGTCACGGGGAGCTGTTTTTT | CASSVAPSGSHGELFF
TRBJ2-7 | TRBD2 | TRBV12-3/TRBV12-4 | few | TGTGCCAGCAGTTTAGGGTGGACTAGCGGGGGGGCCGACGAGCAGTACTTC | CASSLGWTSGGADEQYF
TRBJ2-1 | TRBD2 | TRBV3-1 | few | TGTGCCAGCAGCCAAGATACAGGTGGGAGCGGGGGGGCGAATGAGCAGTTCTTC | CASSQDTGGSGGANEQFF
TRBJ1-6 | TRBD1 | TRBV5-1 | many | TGCGCCAGCAGCTTCCGGCCGACGGGACAGGGAGACTCACCCCTCCACTTT | CASSFRPTGQGDSPLHF
TRBJ1-5 | - | TRBV15 | - | TGTGCCACCAGCAGAGTCCCGGACAGCCTAAATCAGCCCCAGCATTTT | CATSRVPDSLNQPQHF
TRBJ1-1 | TRBD1 | TRBV6-1 | few | TGTGCCAGCTATCAGTTTCCGGGACAGGGATCTCTAGCTTTCTTT | CASYQFPGQGSLAFF
TRBJ1-5 | TRBD1 | TRBV12-5 | - | TGTGCTAGTGGTTTTGAGACAGGGTACGATCAGCCCCAGCATTTT | CASGFETGYDQPQHF
TRBJ1-5 | TRBD1 | TRBV7-8 | - | TGTGCCAGCAGCTTAGGGGCCCGGACAGGTGCTCAGCCCCAGCATTTT | CASSLGARTGAQPQHF
TRBJ2-1 | - | TRBV5-1 | once | TGCGCCAGCAGCTTGGAGCCGGGAGCGGGCAATGAGCAGTTCTTC | CASSLEPGAGNEQFF
TRBJ1-2 | - | TRBV12-3/TRBV12-4 | few | TGTGCCAGCAGTCCACGGGGGGGGCGGCACTATGGCTACACCTTC | CASSPRGGRHYGYTF